This T cell receptor beta chain was captured by sequencing in a study of radiotherapy plus CTLA-4 blockade in lung cancer. Profiled with immunoSEQ multiplex PCR; TCRdb holds only in-frame clones, not every one. The sample lists roughly 50,000 clones, roughly three quarters occurring once. In chemo-refractory metastatic non-small-cell lung cancer, patients got ipilimumab CTLA-4 blockade together with focal radiation. The CDR3 is 14 residues long. Germline CDR1 SGHVS, CDR2 FQNEAQ. Unmatched junction bases numbered 9, after V lost 9 bases and J lost 7 bases. This TCR derives from a human donor with non-small cell lung cancer who had stable disease on radiotherapy plus ipilimumab. The chain combines TRBV7-8 with TRBJ1-6, with 7 positions matching TRBD1. Sequences were derived from peripheral blood, sampled from a patient treated with radiotherapy plus ipilimumab. The CDR3 nucleotides read TGTGCCAGTGCCCCCGGGACAGCAAATTCACCCCTCCACTTT. This translates into CASAPGTANSPLHF.